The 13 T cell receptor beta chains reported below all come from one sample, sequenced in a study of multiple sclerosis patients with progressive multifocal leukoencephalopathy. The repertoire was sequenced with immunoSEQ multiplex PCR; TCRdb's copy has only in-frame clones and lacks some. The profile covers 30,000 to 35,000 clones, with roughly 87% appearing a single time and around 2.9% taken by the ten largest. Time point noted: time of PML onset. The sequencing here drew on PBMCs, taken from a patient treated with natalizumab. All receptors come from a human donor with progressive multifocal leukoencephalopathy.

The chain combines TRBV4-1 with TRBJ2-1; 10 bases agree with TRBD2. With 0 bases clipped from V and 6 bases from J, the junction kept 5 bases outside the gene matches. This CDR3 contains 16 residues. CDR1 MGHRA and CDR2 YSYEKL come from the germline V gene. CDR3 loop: CASSQDRGTSVNEQFF. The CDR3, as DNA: TGCGCCAGCAGCCAAGACCGCGGGACTAGCGTCAATGAGCAGTTCTTC.

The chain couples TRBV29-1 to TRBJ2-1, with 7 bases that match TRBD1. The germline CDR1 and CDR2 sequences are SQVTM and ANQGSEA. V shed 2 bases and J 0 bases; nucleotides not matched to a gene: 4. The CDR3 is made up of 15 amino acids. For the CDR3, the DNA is TGCAGCGTTGAACTAGGGACAGCCTCCTACAATGAGCAGTTCTTC. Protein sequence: CSVELGTASYNEQFF.

The chain's CDR3 is CAWSQSGDQPQHF. Written as DNA, the CDR3 is TGTGCCTGGAGTCAATCAGGGGATCAGCCCCAGCATTTT. The rearrangement uses TRBV30 and TRBJ1-5; perhaps TRBD1 as D (6 bases). This CDR3 is 13 amino acids long. CDR1 and CDR2 from the germline V gene are GTSNPN and SVGIG (reference sequence). Trimming stripped 2 bases from V and 5 bases from J, with 10 bases between.

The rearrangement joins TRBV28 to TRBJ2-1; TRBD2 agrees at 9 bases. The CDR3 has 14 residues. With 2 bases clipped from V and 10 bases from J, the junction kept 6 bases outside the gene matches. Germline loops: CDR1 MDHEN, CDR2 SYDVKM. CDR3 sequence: CASSLGTSFTEQFF. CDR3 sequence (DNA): TGTGCCAGCAGTTTAGGGACTAGCTTTACCGAGCAGTTCTTC. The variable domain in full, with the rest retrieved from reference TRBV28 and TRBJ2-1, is DVKVTQSSRYLVKRTGEKVFLECVQDMDHENMFWYRQDPGLGLRLIYFSYDVKMKEKGDIPEGYSVSREKKERFSLILESASTNQTSMYLCASSLGTSFTEQFFGPGTRLTVL.

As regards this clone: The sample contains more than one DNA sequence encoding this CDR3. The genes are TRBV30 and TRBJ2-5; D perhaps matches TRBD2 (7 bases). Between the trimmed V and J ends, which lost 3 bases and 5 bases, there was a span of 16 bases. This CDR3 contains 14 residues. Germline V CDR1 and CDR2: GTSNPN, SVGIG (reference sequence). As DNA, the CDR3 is TGTGCCTGGAGCCTCGGGGCGGGGGCGGAGACCCAGTACTTC. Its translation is CAWSLGAGAETQYF.

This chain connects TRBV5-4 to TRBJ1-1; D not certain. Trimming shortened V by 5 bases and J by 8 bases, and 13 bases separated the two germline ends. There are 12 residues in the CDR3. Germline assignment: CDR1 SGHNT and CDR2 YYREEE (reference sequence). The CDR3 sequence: CASRRASGEAFF. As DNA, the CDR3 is TGTGCCAGCAGGAGAGCCAGCGGCGAAGCTTTCTTT.

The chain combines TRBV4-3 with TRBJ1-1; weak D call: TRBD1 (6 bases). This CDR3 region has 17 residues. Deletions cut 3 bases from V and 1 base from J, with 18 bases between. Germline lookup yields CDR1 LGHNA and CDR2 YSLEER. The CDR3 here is CASSHTGLRGQNTEAFF. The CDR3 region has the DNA TGCGCCAGCAGCCACACAGGGTTGCGGGGCCAGAACACTGAAGCTTTCTTT.

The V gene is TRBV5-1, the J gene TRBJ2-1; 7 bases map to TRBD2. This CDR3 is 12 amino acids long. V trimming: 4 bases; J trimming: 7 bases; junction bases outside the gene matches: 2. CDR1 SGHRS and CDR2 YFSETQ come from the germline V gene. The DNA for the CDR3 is TGCGCCAGCAGCCTTAGCGGGAATGAGCAGTTCTTC. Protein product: CASSLSGNEQFF.

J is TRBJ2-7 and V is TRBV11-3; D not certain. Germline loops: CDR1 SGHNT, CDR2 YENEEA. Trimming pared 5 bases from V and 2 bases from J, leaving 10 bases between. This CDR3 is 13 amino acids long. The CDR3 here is CASSRGPAYEQYF. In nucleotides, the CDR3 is TGTGCCAGCAGCAGAGGACCCGCCTACGAGCAGTACTTC.

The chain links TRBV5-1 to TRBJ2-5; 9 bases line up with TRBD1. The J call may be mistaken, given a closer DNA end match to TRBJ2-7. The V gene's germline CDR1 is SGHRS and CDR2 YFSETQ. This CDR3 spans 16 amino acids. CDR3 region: CASSLAPGTGTYEQYF. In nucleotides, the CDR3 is TGCGCCAGCAGCTTGGCGCCCGGGACAGGGACCTACGAGCAGTACTTC.

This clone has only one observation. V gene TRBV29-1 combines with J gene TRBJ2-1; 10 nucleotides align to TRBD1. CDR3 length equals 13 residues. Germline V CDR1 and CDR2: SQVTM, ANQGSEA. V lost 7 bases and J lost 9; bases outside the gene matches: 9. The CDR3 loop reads CSGGGQGWGEQFF. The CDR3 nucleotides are TGCAGCGGCGGGGGACAGGGGTGGGGTGAGCAGTTCTTC.

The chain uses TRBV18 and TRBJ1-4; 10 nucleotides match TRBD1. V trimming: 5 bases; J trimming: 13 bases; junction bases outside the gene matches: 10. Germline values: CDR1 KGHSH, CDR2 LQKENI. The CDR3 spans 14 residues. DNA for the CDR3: TGTGCCAGCTCAACGTCCGGGACAGGGGATCGACTGTTTTTT. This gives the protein CASSTSGTGDRLFF. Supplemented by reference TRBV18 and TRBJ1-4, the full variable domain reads NAGVMQNPRHLVRRRGQEARLRCSPMKGHSHVYWYRQLPEEGLKFMVYLQKENIIDESGMPKERFSAEFPKEGPSILRIQQVVRGDSAAYFCASSTSGTGDRLFFGSGTQLSVL.

CDR3 DNA sequence: TGTGCCATCAGTGCTGAGGGTGGCTCCTACAATGAGCAGTTCTTC. Translated: CAISAEGGSYNEQFF. The V gene is TRBV10-3, the J gene TRBJ2-1; the D gene is possibly TRBD2 (5 bases). V shed 4 bases and J shed 0 bases, with 10 bases lying between them. The V gene's germline CDR1 is ENHRY and CDR2 SYGVKD. CDR3 length equals 15 residues.